The next 11 T cell receptor beta chains were all read from a single sample in a study of Graves' ophthalmopathy and Graves' hyperthyroidism. Beta-chain TCR CDR3 regions were amplified from RNA transcripts. First-round RT-PCR relied on HTBI primers, and a second-round multiplex PCR came next. Each CDR3 protein gets one entry after TCRdb re-called the multiplex PCR reads with MiXCR. The table records about 740,000 distinct CDR3 sequences, 40% of them present only once. Sequenced: peripheral blood. Receptors originate from an adult man with Graves' ophthalmopathy.

This clonotype was recorded many times. The CDR3 DNA reads TGCAGTGCTACACGACAGGGTCCTGAAGCTTTCTTT. Its translation is CSATRQGPEAFF. The chain joins TRBV20-1 to TRBJ1-1; 7 bases agree with TRBD1. Looked up from germline, CDR1 is DFQATT and CDR2 is SNEGSKA (reference sequence). After removal of 4 bases from V and 6 bases from J, the junction contained 5 bases not matched to a gene. The CDR3 extends over 12 amino acids.

This clonotype has just a few counts. V and J are TRBV11-1 and TRBJ2-2; 10 bases line up with TRBD2. Germline-derived CDR1 and CDR2 are SGHAT and FQDESV (reference sequence). V shed 5 bases, J shed 3 bases, and the junction held 9 bases outside the gene matches. This CDR3 contains 17 residues. The CDR3 is CASSPIGLADHTGELFF. The CDR3 nucleotides are TGTGCCAGCAGCCCGATCGGACTAGCGGACCACACCGGGGAGCTGTTTTTT.

CDR3 sequence reads: CASSYYRDQEAFF. The CDR3 coding sequence is TGTGCCAGCAGTTACTACCGCGACCAAGAAGCTTTCTTT. The V call is TRBV6-6, the J call TRBJ1-1, with D hard to call. V was cut by 1 base and J by 8 bases, with 11 bases left in between. Germline assignment: CDR1 MNHNY and CDR2 SVGAGI (reference sequence). This CDR3 has 13 amino acids.

This clonotype has a handful of counts. V is TRBV4-1 and J is TRBJ2-5; TRBD2 matches 14 bases. The CDR3 length is 17 residues. Looked up from germline, CDR1 is MGHRA and CDR2 is YSYEKL. Trimming removed 2 bases from V and 2 bases from J; junction bases left unmatched: 4. The CDR3 protein is CASSQRLAGGIQETQYF. CDR3 bases: TGCGCCAGCAGCCAACGACTAGCGGGGGGGATTCAAGAGACCCAGTACTTC.

A few counts support this clonotype. This chain connects TRBV2 to TRBJ2-3, with 7 nucleotides matching TRBD1. The length of the CDR3 is 16 residues. Germline CDR1 and CDR2: SNHLY and FYNNEI. V shed 3 bases, J shed 2 bases, and the junction held 8 bases outside the gene matches. The CDR3 bases are TGTGCCAGCAGTGATTCACGACAGGGCTCCACAGATACGCAGTATTTT. Residues: CASSDSRQGSTDTQYF.

This clonotype was found a few times. The chain links TRBV19 to TRBJ1-1; no clear D. The CDR3 extends over 14 amino acids. V lost 3 bases to trimming and J lost 3 bases, with 11 bases between them. Germline lookup yields CDR1 LNHDA and CDR2 SQIVND (reference sequence). For the CDR3, the DNA is TGTGCCAGTAGTATGGGCCCTAAGGACACTGAAGCTTTCTTT. Translated, it gives CASSMGPKDTEAFF.

This clonotype has ten or more counts. This chain connects TRBV7-6 to TRBJ2-7; D possibly corresponds to TRBD1 (5 bases). Germline CDR1 reads SGHVS; CDR2 reads FNYEAQ. The CDR3 is 14 amino acids. V shed 1 base and J shed 0 bases, with 7 bases lying between them. The CDR3 spells CASSLDRRSYEQYF. DNA of the CDR3: TGTGCCAGCAGCTTAGACAGGCGCTCCTACGAGCAGTACTTC.

The V gene is TRBV4-3, the J gene TRBJ1-2; the D gene is possibly TRBD1 (5 bases). This CDR3 has 16 amino acids. From germline, CDR1 is LGHNA and CDR2 YSLEER. V was pared by 0 bases and J by 5 bases, with 16 bases between. The CDR3 nucleotides read TGCGCCAGCAGCCAAGAATCCCAGGGCGGAGGGTATGGCTACACCTTC. Protein product: CASSQESQGGGYGYTF.

This clonotype was observed at least ten times. The genes are TRBV25-1 and TRBJ1-5; weak D call: TRBD1 (5 bases). The CDR3 runs to 15 residues. In germline, CDR1 is MGHDK, CDR2 SYGVNS. V lost 3 bases, J lost 2 bases, and 11 bases lay in between. DNA of the CDR3: TGTGCCAGCAGTGAGGCAGGGAGGGGCAATCAGCCCCAGCATTTT. The encoded protein is CASSEAGRGNQPQHF.

This clonotype was detected only a few times. This rearrangement joins TRBV11-2 to TRBJ1-1, with 7 bases fitting TRBD1. The V gene's germline CDR1 is SGHAT and CDR2 FQNNGV. Unmatched junction bases numbered 9, after V lost 5 bases and J lost 0 bases. The CDR3 consists of 16 residues. CDR3 amino acids: CASSPQLTGLNTEAFF. The CDR3 DNA is TGTGCCAGCAGCCCCCAATTGACAGGGTTGAACACTGAAGCTTTCTTT.

The chain carries TRBV10-2 and TRBJ1-4; D unclear. The CDR3 has 19 residues. V dropped 0 bases and J dropped 0 bases, with 17 bases sitting between them. Germline CDR1 WSHSY, CDR2 SAAADI. The CDR3 region has the DNA TGCGCCAGCAGTGAGTCGAGTGGGCCGCGGGAAGCAACTAATGAAAAACTGTTTTTT. The encoded protein is CASSESSGPREATNEKLFF.